Listed below are T cell receptor beta chains from one sample, sequenced in a study of identical twins. MiXCR was run by TCRdb on the 5' RACE reads, yielding one entry per CDR3 protein. The repertoire includes 200,000 to 250,000 distinct CDR3 sequences, under 10% of them detected once, and around 1.8% sits in the top ten. These data were also filed under a second study, of yellow fever vaccine responses in identical twins.

The sample comprised memory (CD45RO+) T cells sorted from blood. Receptor source: a woman in her late teens or twenties in good health. CDR3s include the opening cysteine and the closing phenylalanine or tryptophan. A D gene is named only where the DNA matches it firmly. A row's size may be missing; if present it is once, few, many or a size class.

v_call	d_call	clone_size	j_call	cdr3_nt	cdr3_aa
TRBV6-2/TRBV6-3	.	many	TRBJ2-7	TGTGCCAGCAGTTACGGGGGCGAGCAGTACTTC	CASSYGGEQYF
TRBV7-9	.	.	TRBJ2-2	TGTGCCAGCAGCTATGAAAACACCGGGGAGCTGTTTTTT	CASSYENTGELFF
TRBV11-2	.	many	TRBJ2-1	TGTGCCAGCAGACTGGGAACAGGGTGGGGAGATGAGCAGTTCTTC	CASRLGTGWGDEQFF
TRBV29-1	.	many	TRBJ2-2	TGCAGCGTTACGACTGGGGCCGGGGAGCTGTTTTTT	CSVTTGAGELFF
TRBV30	TRBD1	.	TRBJ1-5	TGTGCCTGGAGGGTCCAGGGGGGTAGCAATCAGCCCCAGCATTTT	CAWRVQGGSNQPQHF
TRBV7-2	.	many	TRBJ2-3	TGTGCCAGCAGCTTAAGGGGTGAGGCTACGCAGTATTTT	CASSLRGEATQYF
TRBV9	TRBD2	few	TRBJ2-2	TGTGCCAGCAGCGTAACTAGCGCGAACACCGGGGAGCTGTTTTTT	CASSVTSANTGELFF
TRBV20-1	TRBD2	.	TRBJ2-7	TGCAGTGCTAGATCCACTAGCGGGGCGCGCTACGAGCAGTACTTC	CSARSTSGARYEQYF
TRBV13	TRBD2	.	TRBJ2-3	TGTGCCAGCAGCATACTAGCGGGGGGGCCGATCGGAGATACGCAGTATTTT	CASSILAGGPIGDTQYF
TRBV5-1	TRBD1	.	TRBJ2-4	TGCGCCAGCAGCACCTCCCAAGGACAGGGACCTTTAGCCAAAAACATTCAGTACTTC	CASSTSQGQGPLAKNIQYF
TRBV20-1	TRBD2	once	TRBJ2-4	TGCAGTGCTAGACGACTAGCGGGAGGGCCACAAAACATTCAGTACTTC	CSARRLAGGPQNIQYF
TRBV10-3	.	many	TRBJ1-2	TGTGCCATCAGTGAGTCAGGGACTGATGGCTACACCTTC	CAISESGTDGYTF
TRBV28	.	few	TRBJ1-5	TGTGCCAGCAGTTTTTTGCTTTTCAATCAGCCCCAGCATTTT	CASSFLLFNQPQHF
TRBV10-1	TRBD1	.	TRBJ2-2	TGCGCCAGCAGTGGGTACAGGGGACCGGGGGAGCTGTTTTTT	CASSGYRGPGELFF
TRBV5-6	.	few	TRBJ2-5	TGTGCCAGCAGCTGGAGGGGGCTGGGTGAGACCCAGTACTTC	CASSWRGLGETQYF
TRBV11-2	TRBD1	many	TRBJ1-5	TGTGCCAGCAGCTTAGAATCCTTCGGGACAGGGACAAAAGGGAGCAATCAGCCCCAGCATTTT	CASSLESFGTGTKGSNQPQHF